The next 9 T cell receptor beta chains were all read from a single sample in a study of CXCR3-negative and CXCR3-positive naive CD8 T cells. Study findings and constraints: More hydrophobic TRB CDR3s occurred in CXCR3-positive than in CXCR3-negative naive cells.

These receptors' targets are unknown. In preparing the TRB cDNA libraries, 5' RACE with UMI labels was used. TCRdb reprocessed the 5' RACE reads, keeping one entry per CDR3 protein, no DNA. The data include roughly 8,100 distinct CDR3 sequences; the top ten clones carry 1.3% to 1.5%. The specimen was naive CXCR3+ CD8+ T cells from blood. Subset here: CD45RO-CCR7+CD27+CD95- naive CD8+ T cells expressing CXCR3 (TNR3+). These receptors were taken from a human donor in good health. Some clones in this sample may be carry-over from other donors' samples.

The CDR3 spells CASSPGGGNTEAFF. The chain uses TRBV9 and TRBJ1-1. The CDR3 runs to 14 residues. Germline CDR1 and CDR2: SGDLS and YYNGEE. The full variable domain, completed using reference TRBV9 and TRBJ1-1, is DSGVTQTPKHLITATGQRVTLRCSPRSGDLSVYWYQQSLDQGLQFLIQYYNGEERAKGNILERFSAQQFPDLHSELNLSSLELGDSALYFCASSPGGGNTEAFFGQGTRLTVV.

The chain combines TRBV28 with TRBJ1-5. This CDR3 contains 15 residues. Germline V lookup: CDR1 MDHEN, CDR2 SYDVKM. The CDR3 loop is CASSHSPGPYQPQHF.

J is TRBJ1-1 and V is TRBV30; the D call from TCRdb, TRBD1, cannot be confirmed without DNA. The germline gives CDR1 GTSNPN, CDR2 SVGIG (reference sequence). The length of the CDR3 is 12 residues. The CDR3 sequence is CAWTPTATEAFF.

The chain recombines TRBV2 with TRBJ2-3. There are 14 residues in the CDR3. CDR1 is SNHLY, CDR2 FYNNEI, per germline. This chain's CDR3 is CASSESSSTDTQYF.

The chain combines TRBV6-5 with TRBJ2-1. Germline CDR1 is MNHEY and CDR2 is SVGAGI. This CDR3 contains 15 residues. The CDR3 here is CASSYSSERYNEQFF.

By frequency, this clonotype is medium-sized. The rearrangement joins TRBV2 to TRBJ2-5; the TCRdb call, TRBD1, lacks DNA for checking. CDR3 length: 15 amino acids. Germline V gene sequence: CDR1 SNHLY, CDR2 FYNNEI. The CDR3 reads CASTPGRGARETQYF.

This clonotype ranks as medium-sized in terms of frequency. CDR3 region: CSVEDRGLGTEAFF. The chain joins TRBV29-1 to TRBJ1-1; TCRdb outputs TRBD1, but without DNA this stays unchecked. The CDR3 sequence is 14 residues long. The germline V gene encodes CDR1 SQVTM and CDR2 ANQGSEA.

The chain uses TRBV29-1 and TRBJ1-2; TCRdb names TRBD1, which stays unverified in the absence of DNA. CDR1 is SQVTM, CDR2 ANQGSEA, per germline. There are 13 residues in the CDR3. CDR3 sequence: CSVRTGDLYGYTF.

By frequency, this clonotype registers medium-sized (0.01 to 0.1%). The J gene is TRBJ1-2, the V gene TRBV29-1; TCRdb's assignment of TRBD1 cannot be checked, as there is no DNA. The CDR3 totals 16 residues. Germline-derived CDR1 and CDR2 are SQVTM and ANQGSEA. CDR3: CSVEDPGEKANYGYTF.